This is a list of T cell receptor beta chains from one sample in a study of control samples from healthy donors and cancer patients. Repertoires were generated with immunoSEQ multiplex PCR, while TCRdb's copy carries only in-frame clones and drops some. Of over 150,000 clones in the sample, around 90% were seen once. Specimen: blood. These receptors were obtained from a woman between 45 and 60 years old in good health. Each CDR3 is given with its conserved first and last residue. Fields, in order: D gene, clone size, CDR3 length, V gene, J gene, CDR3 protein, CDR3 DNA. D genes are given only for firm matches. Expanded clones are given a class, and other clones once, few, many or no size at all.

D gene: NA
clone size: once
CDR3 length: 14
V gene: TRBV5-6
J gene: TRBJ1-1
CDR3 protein: CASSLERGITEAFF
CDR3 DNA: TGTGCCAGCAGCTTGGAGAGGGGGATCACTGAAGCTTTCTTT

D gene: TRBD2
clone size: NA
CDR3 length: 17
V gene: TRBV28
J gene: TRBJ2-1
CDR3 protein: CASSPPGASGAYNEQFF
CDR3 DNA: TGTGCCAGCAGTCCCCCCGGGGCTAGCGGGGCATACAATGAGCAGTTCTTC

D gene: NA
clone size: NA
CDR3 length: 12
V gene: TRBV2
J gene: TRBJ1-5
CDR3 protein: CASSRDIQPQHF
CDR3 DNA: TGTGCCAGCAGTCGGGACATTCAGCCCCAGCATTTT

D gene: TRBD2
clone size: NA
CDR3 length: 14
V gene: TRBV6-2/TRBV6-3
J gene: TRBJ2-3
CDR3 protein: CASSRTSGTDTQYF
CDR3 DNA: TGTGCCAGCAGTCGGACTAGCGGCACAGATACGCAGTATTTT

D gene: TRBD2
clone size: NA
CDR3 length: 15
V gene: TRBV11-3
J gene: TRBJ2-1
CDR3 protein: CASSLGSGSFDEQFF
CDR3 DNA: TGTGCCAGCAGCTTAGGTAGCGGGAGCTTCGATGAGCAGTTCTTC

D gene: TRBD1
clone size: few
CDR3 length: 14
V gene: TRBV4-3
J gene: TRBJ1-1
CDR3 protein: CASSQGQGWAEAFF
CDR3 DNA: TGCGCCAGCAGCCAGGGACAGGGTTGGGCTGAAGCTTTCTTT

D gene: NA
clone size: NA
CDR3 length: 16
V gene: TRBV7-9
J gene: TRBJ1-3
CDR3 protein: CASSPEGPLSGNTIYF
CDR3 DNA: TGTGCCAGCAGCCCCGAAGGACCCCTCTCTGGAAACACCATATATTTT

D gene: NA
clone size: NA
CDR3 length: 14
V gene: TRBV5-4
J gene: TRBJ2-7
CDR3 protein: CASSSQEVLYEQYF
CDR3 DNA: TGTGCCAGCAGCTCCCAGGAGGTCCTCTACGAGCAGTACTTC

D gene: TRBD1
clone size: NA
CDR3 length: 14
V gene: TRBV11-2
J gene: TRBJ2-4
CDR3 protein: CASRPGTGVDIQYF
CDR3 DNA: TGTGCCAGCAGACCCGGGACAGGGGTGGACATTCAGTACTTC

D gene: NA
clone size: NA
CDR3 length: 18
V gene: TRBV27
J gene: TRBJ2-6
CDR3 protein: CASSPIQGRGSGANVLTF
CDR3 DNA: TGTGCCAGCAGTCCGATTCAGGGGAGGGGCTCTGGGGCCAACGTCCTGACTTTC

D gene: NA
clone size: NA
CDR3 length: 15
V gene: TRBV10-3
J gene: TRBJ1-1
CDR3 protein: CAISERGGINTEAFF
CDR3 DNA: TGTGCCATCAGTGAGCGGGGGGGCATAAACACTGAAGCTTTCTTT

D gene: NA
clone size: few
CDR3 length: 13
V gene: TRBV6-2/TRBV6-3
J gene: TRBJ2-5
CDR3 protein: CASSGVSIGAQYF
CDR3 DNA: TGTGCCAGCAGCGGCGTTAGTATAGGGGCCCAGTACTTC

D gene: NA
clone size: NA
CDR3 length: 15
V gene: TRBV4-3
J gene: TRBJ2-2
CDR3 protein: CASSQEELPTVELFF
CDR3 DNA: TGCGCCAGCAGCCAAGAGGAACTGCCAACCGTTGAGCTGTTTTTT

D gene: NA
clone size: few
CDR3 length: 15
V gene: TRBV9
J gene: TRBJ1-6
CDR3 protein: CASSKGVGENSPLHF
CDR3 DNA: TGTGCCAGCAGCAAAGGGGTGGGCGAAAATTCACCCCTCCACTTT

D gene: NA
clone size: NA
CDR3 length: 14
V gene: TRBV5-1
J gene: TRBJ1-1
CDR3 protein: CASSLARQNTEAFF
CDR3 DNA: TGCGCCAGCAGCTTGGCAAGGCAGAACACTGAAGCTTTCTTT

D gene: TRBD1
clone size: few
CDR3 length: 15
V gene: TRBV19
J gene: TRBJ2-7
CDR3 protein: CASSIEGQGHYEQYF
CDR3 DNA: TGTGCCAGTAGTATCGAAGGACAGGGCCACTACGAGCAGTACTTC

D gene: NA
clone size: NA
CDR3 length: 13
V gene: TRBV12-5
J gene: TRBJ2-7
CDR3 protein: CASGLDGNYEQYF
CDR3 DNA: TGTGCTAGTGGTTTAGACGGGAATTACGAGCAGTACTTC

D gene: NA
clone size: NA
CDR3 length: 13
V gene: TRBV30
J gene: TRBJ2-5
CDR3 protein: CAWSGGIQETQYF
CDR3 DNA: TGTGCCTGGAGTGGGGGGATACAAGAGACCCAGTACTTC

D gene: TRBD2
clone size: NA
CDR3 length: 19
V gene: TRBV28
J gene: TRBJ2-3
CDR3 protein: CASSLSGTSGGARTDTQYF
CDR3 DNA: TGTGCCAGCAGTTTATCTGGGACTAGCGGGGGGGCCAGGACAGATACGCAGTATTTT

D gene: TRBD2
clone size: NA
CDR3 length: 16
V gene: TRBV11-2
J gene: TRBJ2-5
CDR3 protein: CASSLGDSGSWETQYF
CDR3 DNA: TGTGCCAGCAGCTTAGGGGATAGCGGGAGCTGGGAGACCCAGTACTTC

D gene: TRBD2
clone size: once
CDR3 length: 14
V gene: TRBV3-1/TRBV3-2
J gene: TRBJ2-3
CDR3 protein: CASELAGSTDTQYF
CDR3 DNA: TGTGCCAGCGAACTAGCGGGGTCCACAGATACGCAGTATTTT

D gene: NA
clone size: NA
CDR3 length: 13
V gene: TRBV10-3
J gene: TRBJ1-2
CDR3 protein: CAISDLGSRGYTF
CDR3 DNA: TGTGCCATCAGTGATCTCGGGTCTCGGGGCTACACCTTC